The TCR beta chain under discussion was sequenced for a study of OX40 agonist ivuxolimab in advanced cancers. Turning to the overall study: The costimulatory receptor OX40 (CD134) was targeted by ivuxolimab, a fully human IgG2 agonistic monoclonal antibody. The purpose of peripheral TCRbeta sequencing was to test whether ivuxolimab changed TCR sequence diversity and led to clonal T-cell expansion. The dose-escalation cohort was about 83% male with a mean age of 60 years, ranging from roughly 23 to 80. Of the 50 to 55 dose-escalation patients, hepatocellular carcinoma was present in about 20, melanoma in around 15, renal cell carcinoma in 9 and head and neck cancer in 9. The paper describes the monotherapy dose-escalation part (N ≈ 52 patients) of the phase I trial of ivuxolimab. Three dose-escalation patients achieved partial responses, one with hepatocellular carcinoma and two with cutaneous melanoma. Intravenous ivuxolimab was administered to patients every 2 weeks at six dose levels: 0.01, 0.1, 0.3, 1.5, 3 and 10 mg/kg. Patients were allowed to have had prior anti-PD-1, anti-PD-L1 or anti-CTLA-4 therapy, and approximately 40% of the dose-escalation patients had previously received checkpoint inhibitors.

Summary of the overall study and its limitations: In the 0.1-3.0 mg/kg groups, partial responders were among the patients with the lowest normalized peripheral clonal expansion, particularly in CD8+ T cells. At doses of 0.1 to 3.0 mg/kg, clonal expansion of both CD4+ and CD8+ blood T cells was observed from baseline to week 6. The antigen specificity of the clonally expanded peripheral T cells was not determined. On average, CD8+ T cells showed more expanded clones than CD4+ T cells after ivuxolimab. Low levels of normalized T-cell clonal expansion were also shown by some nonresponding patients.

V is shortened by 0 bases, J by 8 bases, and the region joining them spans 16 bases. The CDR3 numbers 15 residues from cysteine through phenylalanine. The DNA shown is the 45-base CDR3, in frame from base 1. CDR1 SEHNR and CDR2 FQNEAQ were looked up in the germline V gene (reference sequence). The trial excluded patients who had a history of autoimmune disease or who were on systemic immunosuppression. Peripheral blood for TCR sequencing was collected from all dose cohorts at baseline, on cycle 4 day 1, and on cycle 7 day 1. The samples were drawn from a first-in-human, open-label, multicenter phase I dose-escalation trial of ivuxolimab. Adults with locally advanced or metastatic melanoma, renal cell carcinoma, hepatocellular carcinoma or head and neck squamous cell carcinoma were enrolled in the trial. CD4+ and CD8+ T cells were sorted separately from peripheral blood before TCR sequencing. Genomic DNA was extracted from sorted cells for sequencing of the TCRbeta CDR3 region. The immunoSEQ Assay was used to sequence the TCRbeta CDR3 regions. This is the immuneACCESS table as TCRdb keeps it, with only in-frame sequences that have V and J called. A part of the clones is gone; compared with another copy, unresolved V genes explain less than half, and the rest is unexplained. This sample lists about 58,000 clones; about 79% were detected once. The leading ten clones occupy more than 1.4% of the sample.

This clone was recorded a few times. Its antigen remains undetermined. The input lacks base qualities; no much larger clone sits a single base away. This receptor was taken from an adult with an advanced solid tumor such as melanoma, head and neck, liver or kidney cancer. Here the chain combines TRBV7-9 and TRBJ1-2; possibly the D gene is TRBD1, per 5 matching bases. The material sequenced was CD4+ or CD8+ T cells sorted from blood, taken in a trial of the OX40 agonist ivuxolimab. The DNA sequence reads TGTGCCAGCAGCTTAGCGCTTGGGGGATCCGGCGGCTACACCTTC. Translated, this is CASSLALGGSGGYTF.